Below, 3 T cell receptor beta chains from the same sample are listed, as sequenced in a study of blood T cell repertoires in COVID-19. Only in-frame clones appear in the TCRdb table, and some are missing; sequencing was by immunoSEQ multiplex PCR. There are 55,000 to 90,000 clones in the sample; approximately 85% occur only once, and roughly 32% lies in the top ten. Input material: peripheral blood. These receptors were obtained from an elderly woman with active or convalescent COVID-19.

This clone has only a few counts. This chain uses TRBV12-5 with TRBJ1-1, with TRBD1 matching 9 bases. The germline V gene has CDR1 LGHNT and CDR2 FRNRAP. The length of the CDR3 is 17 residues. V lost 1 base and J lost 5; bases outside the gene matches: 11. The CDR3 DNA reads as TGTGCTAGTGGTTTGGGCAGAAACAGGGGGCGGCGGACTGAAGCTTTCTTT. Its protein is CASGLGRNRGRRTEAFF.

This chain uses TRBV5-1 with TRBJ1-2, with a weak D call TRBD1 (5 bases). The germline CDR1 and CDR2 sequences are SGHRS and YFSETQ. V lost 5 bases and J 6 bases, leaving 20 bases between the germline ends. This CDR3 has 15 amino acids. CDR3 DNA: TGCGCCAGCAGTCCTTTAGGAGGGGACGGTGATGGCTACACCTTC. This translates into CASSPLGGDGDGYTF.

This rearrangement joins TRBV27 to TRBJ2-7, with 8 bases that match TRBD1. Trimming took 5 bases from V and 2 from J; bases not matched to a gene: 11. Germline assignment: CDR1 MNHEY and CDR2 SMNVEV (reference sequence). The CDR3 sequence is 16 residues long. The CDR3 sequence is CASSPKGQARAYEQYF. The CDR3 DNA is TGTGCCAGCAGTCCAAAGGGACAGGCTAGGGCCTACGAGCAGTACTTC.